These T cell receptor beta chains were read from a single sample in a study of T cell responses to AZD1222 COVID-19 vaccine. The method was immunoSEQ multiplex PCR; TCRdb's version includes in-frame clones alone and lacks a portion of them. The sample lists fewer than 200,000 clones; approximately 86% were seen once. The sequences come from peripheral blood, collected 28 days after the second AZD1222 dose. The receptors shown here come from an adult who received the AZD1222 COVID-19 vaccine. Both conserved end residues are part of each CDR3. A D gene is named only where the DNA matches it firmly. Only part of the rows carry a size: once, few, many, or a class if the clone is expanded.

clone size	J gene	D gene	V gene	CDR3 protein	CDR3 DNA
-	TRBJ1-2	-	TRBV24-1	CATSDGSFYGYTF	TGTGCCACCAGTGATGGCAGCTTCTATGGCTACACCTTC
-	TRBJ2-7	-	TRBV4-1	CASSLREGGSYEQYF	TGCGCCAGCAGCCTAAGGGAGGGGGGCTCCTACGAGCAGTACTTC
-	TRBJ1-3	-	TRBV5-5	CASSLVSDTSGNTIYF	TGTGCCAGCAGCTTGGTATCGGATACTTCTGGAAACACCATATATTTT
-	TRBJ2-3	TRBD1	TRBV5-4	CASSGGQSTDTQYF	TGTGCCAGCAGCGGGGGACAGAGCACAGATACGCAGTATTTT
-	TRBJ2-3	-	TRBV6-5	CASSYSDGGRDTQYF	TGTGCCAGCAGTTACTCGGATGGGGGCAGGGATACGCAGTATTTT
few	TRBJ2-7	-	TRBV30	CAWSVRGNEQYF	TGTGCCTGGAGTGTACGGGGCAACGAGCAGTACTTC
-	TRBJ1-1	-	TRBV19	CASSIAQSTNTEAFF	TGTGCCAGTAGTATTGCGCAGTCAACGAACACTGAAGCTTTCTTT
-	TRBJ2-3	TRBD2	TRBV3-1/TRBV3-2	CASSRTSGGAYAADTQYF	TGTGCCAGCAGTCGGACTAGCGGGGGGGCGTACGCGGCAGATACGCAGTATTTT
-	TRBJ1-4	TRBD1	TRBV3-1/TRBV3-2	CASSQEFGTVGKLFF	TGTGCCAGCAGCCAAGAATTCGGGACAGTAGGAAAACTGTTTTTT
-	TRBJ2-1	TRBD1	TRBV11-3	CASSLGPDRGFYNEQFF	TGTGCCAGCAGCTTAGGGCCAGACAGGGGGTTTTACAATGAGCAGTTCTTC
once	TRBJ2-2	TRBD1	TRBV5-1	CASRHRDRGTNTGELFF	TGCGCCAGCCGACACCGGGACAGGGGAACCAACACCGGGGAGCTGTTTTTT
-	TRBJ1-5	TRBD1	TRBV7-9	CASSSTGYNQPQHF	TGTGCCAGCAGTTCGACAGGGTACAATCAGCCCCAGCATTTT
once	TRBJ1-1	TRBD1	TRBV30	CAWSVIVGQGGTEAFF	TGTGCCTGGAGTGTAATTGTGGGACAGGGTGGGACTGAAGCTTTCTTT
-	TRBJ1-2	-	TRBV28	CASRLIGERGYTF	TGTGCCAGCAGACTAATAGGGGAGCGTGGCTACACCTTC
-	TRBJ1-4	TRBD1	TRBV5-1	CASSRDRGSDEKLFF	TGCGCCAGCAGCCGGGACAGGGGTTCTGATGAAAAACTGTTTTTT
-	TRBJ2-7	-	TRBV7-2	CASSLQPELVLGQYF	TGTGCCAGCAGCTTACAGCCCGAATTAGTCTTAGGGCAGTACTTC
-	TRBJ2-7	TRBD1	TRBV7-9	CASSLLGQGAYEQYF	TGTGCCAGCAGCTTACTGGGACAGGGGGCCTACGAGCAGTACTTC
-	TRBJ1-4	-	TRBV7-8	CASSLDRPTNEKLFF	TGTGCCAGCAGCTTAGACAGACCAACTAATGAAAAACTGTTTTTT
-	TRBJ1-4	TRBD1	TRBV6-5	CASRPRTGGEKLFF	TGTGCCAGCCGCCCAAGGACAGGGGGAGAAAAACTGTTTTTT
-	TRBJ1-6	TRBD1	TRBV6-5	CASRTGVNSPLHF	TGTGCCAGCAGGACAGGGGTGAATTCACCCCTCCACTTT
-	TRBJ2-7	-	TRBV30	CAWSQGISYEQYF	TGTGCCTGGAGCCAGGGGATATCCTACGAGCAGTACTTC
-	TRBJ1-2	-	TRBV18	CASSSGTPAQLYGYTF	TGTGCCAGCTCATCCGGGACACCGGCCCAACTTTATGGCTACACCTTC
-	TRBJ2-1	-	TRBV18	CASSPVEGTHNEQFF	TGTGCCAGCTCACCAGTGGAGGGTACCCACAATGAGCAGTTCTTC
few	TRBJ1-3	TRBD1	TRBV27	CASSLTGGPTIYF	TGTGCCAGCAGCCTGACAGGGGGCCCCACCATATATTTT
once	TRBJ2-5	-	TRBV2	CAGSTGWETQYF	TGTGCCGGATCAACAGGGTGGGAGACCCAGTACTTC
-	TRBJ1-3	-	TRBV7-2	CASSSSEGNTIYF	TGTGCCAGCAGCTCGTCCGAGGGGAACACCATATATTTT
-	TRBJ2-5	-	TRBV6-6	CASGSAPGVYQETQYF	TGTGCCAGTGGTTCCGCTCCGGGGGTGTACCAAGAGACCCAGTACTTC
-	TRBJ1-6	-	TRBV4-1	CASSQVFPPDQNSPLHF	TGCGCCAGCAGCCAAGTATTCCCCCCGGACCAAAATTCACCCCTCCACTTT
-	TRBJ1-2	TRBD1	TRBV7-9	CASSLEDRGNYGYTF	TGTGCCAGCAGCTTAGAAGACAGGGGCAACTATGGCTACACCTTC
-	TRBJ2-7	TRBD1	TRBV15	CATSYDRGYSYEQYF	TGTGCCACCAGCTACGACAGGGGGTACTCCTACGAGCAGTACTTC
-	TRBJ1-1	TRBD1	TRBV30	CAGTGLNTEAFF	TGTGCCGGGACAGGCTTGAACACTGAAGCTTTCTTT
-	TRBJ2-1	TRBD2	TRBV28	CASSSPGTSGERSYNEQFF	TGTGCCAGCAGTTCACCCGGGACTAGCGGGGAACGCTCCTACAATGAGCAGTTCTTC
-	TRBJ2-5	-	TRBV7-3	CASSAQGIGEETQYF	TGTGCCAGCAGCGCACAAGGGATAGGAGAAGAGACCCAGTACTTC